This T cell receptor (beta chain) originates from a study of T-cell reconstitution after alpha-beta-depleted transplantation in children. TCRbeta library preparation incorporated unique molecular identifiers. TCRdb analysed the PCR reads with MiXCR anew, one entry per CDR3 protein. The data contain roughly 670,000 distinct CDR3 sequences, under 15% of them singletons. This CDR3 comprises 15 residues. The V and J ends lost 4 bases and 2 bases respectively, with 14 bases between them. Germline CDR1 reads SGHRS; CDR2 reads YFSETQ. This clonotype was counted at least ten times. This receptor was obtained from a girl aged 2-15 years with congenital amegakaryocytic thrombocytopenia, due to receive a stem cell transplant. The rearrangement joins TRBV5-1 to TRBJ2-3; D may be TRBD1 or TRBD2 (5 bases each). Sequenced here: PBMCs, sampled before TCRalphabeta/CD19-depleted stem cell transplant. CDR3: CASSLRDPDTDTQYF. Written as DNA, the CDR3 is TGCGCCAGCAGCCTCCGGGACCCAGACACAGATACGCAGTATTTT. Drawing the rest from reference TRBV5-1 and TRBJ2-3, the complete variable domain is KAGVTQTPRYLIKTRGQQVTLSCSPISGHRSVSWYQQTPGQGLQFLFEYFSETQRNKGNFPGRFSGRQFSNSRSEMNVSTLELGDSALYLCASSLRDPDTDTQYFGPGTRLTVL.